The 21 T cell receptor beta chains below all came from one sample that was sequenced in a study of blood T cells in healthy people across ages. Using a J-beta primer mix together with a sample-barcoded 5' primer, a second PCR was run for 7 to 11 cycles. TCRdb re-called the 5' RACE reads with MiXCR, one entry per CDR3 protein. The sample includes under 750,000 distinct CDR3 sequences, around half seen only once; the top ten take around 23%. Input material: blood. The origin of the receptors is an elderly man in good health.

The J gene is TRBJ2-1, the V gene TRBV29-1, with D possibly TRBD1 on 5 matching bases. CDR1 is SQVTM and CDR2 is ANQGSEA in the germline V gene. Between the trimmed V and J ends, which lost 4 bases and 4 bases, there was a span of 8 bases. The CDR3 has 12 amino acids. The CDR3 sequence: CSVGRQYNEQFF. CDR3 DNA: TGCAGCGTTGGACGACAGTACAATGAGCAGTTCTTC.

The chain uses TRBV11-2 and TRBJ2-4; a possible D gene is TRBD2 (5 bases). From germline, CDR1 is SGHAT and CDR2 FQNNGV. V shed 5 bases and J shed 13 bases, with 21 bases lying between them. CDR3 length: 14 amino acids. Written as DNA, the CDR3 is TGTGCCAGCAGCCACGCCGGACGCCAATGGGAGCAGTACTTC. Its translation: CASSHAGRQWEQYF.

The chain joins TRBV20-1 to TRBJ2-3; D is possibly TRBD2 (6 bases). V lost 3 bases, J lost 1 base, and 11 bases lay in between. Germline lookup yields CDR1 DFQATT and CDR2 SNEGSKA (reference sequence). This CDR3 has 14 residues. This CDR3 is CSASSASGTDTQYF. The CDR3 nucleotides are TGCAGTGCTAGCTCCGCTAGCGGCACAGATACGCAGTATTTT.

The chain carries TRBV7-3 and TRBJ1-4; weak D call: TRBD1 (5 bases). V was clipped by 5 bases and J by 4 bases, with 14 bases between them. Germline V gene lookup returns CDR1 SGHTA and CDR2 FQGTGA. The CDR3 covers 15 residues. CDR3 in DNA: TGTGCCAGCAGCCAAGGGGACGGACGTAATGAAAAACTGTTTTTT. This gives the protein CASSQGDGRNEKLFF. The entire variable domain, with the rest obtained from reference TRBV7-3 and TRBJ1-4, is as follows: GAGVSQTPSNKVTEKGKYVELRCDPISGHTALYWYRQSLGQGPEFLIYFQGTGAADDSGLPNDRFFAVRPEGSVSTLKIQRTERGDSAVYLCASSQGDGRNEKLFFGSGTQLSVL.

Here the CDR3 reads CASSVVDSLSYEQYF. In nucleotides, the CDR3 is TGCGCCAGCAGCGTGGTGGACAGTTTATCCTACGAGCAGTACTTC. The J gene is TRBJ2-7, the V gene TRBV5-1; maybe TRBD1 (6 bases). Germline V CDR1 and CDR2: SGHRS, YFSETQ. The CDR3 sequence is 15 residues long. The V end lost 4 bases, the J end lost 1 base, and 15 bases lay between the germline ends.

V usage is TRBV12-3 or TRBV12-4 and J usage is TRBJ2-1, with 11 bases fitting TRBD2. The V and J ends lost 7 bases and 8 bases, in that order; junction bases with no gene match: 16. The CDR3 runs 17 residues. Here the CDR3 DNA reads TGTGCCAGCACCTACCTTAGCGGGAGGGCCGGGGGCGATGAGCAGTTCTTC. Translated, it gives CASTYLSGRAGGDEQFF.

For the CDR3, the DNA is TGTGCCAGCAGTGTGACAGGGCGGACCACTGAAGCTTTCTTT. This translates into CASSVTGRTTEAFF. The V call is TRBV25-1, the J call TRBJ1-1; TRBD1 matches at 7 bases. Looked up from germline, CDR1 is MGHDK and CDR2 is SYGVNS. The CDR3 runs 14 residues. J was trimmed by 4 bases and V by 4 bases; bases with no gene match: 6. Drawing the rest from reference TRBV25-1 and TRBJ1-1, the complete variable domain is EADIYQTPRYLVIGTGKKITLECSQTMGHDKMYWYQQDPGMELHLIHYSYGVNSTEKGDLSSESTVSRIRTEHFPLTLESARPSHTSQYLCASSVTGRTTEAFFGQGTRLTVV.

This clonotype was picked up a small number of times. This chain connects TRBV12-3 or TRBV12-4 to TRBJ2-7, with a weak D call TRBD1 (5 bases). V was pared by 6 bases and J by 3 bases, with 21 bases between. The CDR3 has 16 amino acids. Here the CDR3 DNA reads TGTGCCAGCAGGCCCAGGGTATCCGTACAAAACTACGAGCAGTACTTC. Residues: CASRPRVSVQNYEQYF.

The chain joins TRBV20-1 to TRBJ2-3; 9 nucleotides align to TRBD2. This CDR3 comprises 14 residues. Losses at the gene ends were 6 bases for V and 1 base for J; bases not matched to a gene: 5. CDR1 and CDR2 from the germline V gene are DFQATT and SNEGSKA (reference sequence). The CDR3 DNA reads as TGCAGTGCCGGCGGGGGGGCAGGCACAGATACGCAGTATTTT. This encodes CSAGGGAGTDTQYF.

The chain uses TRBV28 and TRBJ2-5; 9 nucleotides match TRBD2. Germline values: CDR1 MDHEN, CDR2 SYDVKM. Trimming removed 6 bases from V and 0 bases from J; junction bases left unmatched: 5. The CDR3 is 15 residues long. CDR3 nucleotide sequence: TGTGCCAGCAGCTGGGGACTAGCAAACCAAGAGACCCAGTACTTC. It encodes CASSWGLANQETQYF. The entire variable domain, with the rest obtained from reference TRBV28 and TRBJ2-5, is as follows: DVKVTQSSRYLVKRTGEKVFLECVQDMDHENMFWYRQDPGLGLRLIYFSYDVKMKEKGDIPEGYSVSREKKERFSLILESASTNQTSMYLCASSWGLANQETQYFGPGTRLLVL.

In regard to this clonotype: A junction end diverges from the germline sequence, so it may reflect a read error. The chain combines TRBV7-2 with TRBJ2-1, with 9 bases that match TRBD1. The CDR3 is 15 amino acids. Germline CDR1 reads SGHTA; CDR2 reads FQGNSA. DNA of the CDR3: TGTGCCTGCAGCTTAGGTAGACAGGGGGGCAATGAGCAGTTCTTC. As protein: CACSLGRQGGNEQFF.

The J gene is TRBJ1-3, the V gene TRBV6-5, with unresolved D. The germline V gene encodes CDR1 MNHEY and CDR2 SVGAGI. V was pared by 0 bases and J by 0 bases, with 12 bases between. This CDR3 is built from 17 residues. The CDR3: CASSYSSPVLSGNTIYF. The CDR3 nucleotides read TGTGCCAGCAGTTACTCGAGTCCTGTTCTCTCTGGAAACACCATATATTTT.

V is TRBV20-1 and J is TRBJ2-1, with D perhaps matching TRBD1 or TRBD2 (5 bases each). CDR3 length: 15 amino acids. Between the trimmed V and J ends, which lost 2 bases and 0 bases, there was a span of 11 bases. From germline, CDR1 is DFQATT and CDR2 SNEGSKA (reference sequence). In DNA form, the CDR3 reads TGCAGTGCTAGACTTCCGGGGACCTCCTACAATGAGCAGTTCTTC. Translating gives CSARLPGTSYNEQFF.

This chain joins TRBV7-9 and TRBJ1-4; D ambiguous. The CDR3 has 17 amino acids. Germline values: CDR1 SEHNR, CDR2 FQNEAQ (reference sequence). Trimming took off 0 bases at V and 7 bases at J, with 18 bases between the two ends. Written as DNA, the CDR3 is TGTGCCAGCAGCTTAGCGGGGAGCCAGTTCCTAGGTGAAAAACTGTTTTTT. Amino acid sequence: CASSLAGSQFLGEKLFF.

About this clonotype itself: Compared with germline, one end of the junction differs, possibly owing to a read error. The chain recombines TRBV20-1 with TRBJ2-5; weak D call: TRBD2 (5 bases). The V gene's germline CDR1 is DFQATT and CDR2 SNEGSKA (reference sequence). The CDR3 loop spans 12 amino acids. The CDR3 region has the DNA TGCAGTACTAGTGGGCCACAACGGGCCCAGTACTTC. Amino acid sequence: CSTSGPQRAQYF.

V gene TRBV7-9 combines with J gene TRBJ1-2; unclear D gene. The V end lost 4 bases, the J end lost 8 bases, and 11 bases lay between the germline ends. Germline-derived CDR1 and CDR2 are SEHNR and FQNEAQ (reference sequence). The CDR3 runs to 12 residues. DNA for the CDR3: TGTGCCAGCAGCTACGGGGTTACCGGCTACACCTTC. Its translation is CASSYGVTGYTF. The variable domain in full, with the rest retrieved from reference TRBV7-9 and TRBJ1-2, is DTGVSQNPRHKITKRGQNVTFRCDPISEHNRLYWYRQTLGQGPEFLTYFQNEAQLEKSRLLSDRFSAERPKGSFSTLEIQRTEQGDSAMYLCASSYGVTGYTFGSGTRLTVV.

This rearrangement joins TRBV5-6 to TRBJ2-1; D is perhaps TRBD1 (6 bases). The germline V and J ends were trimmed by 1 base and 2 bases, with 13 bases remaining between them. The CDR3 totals 16 residues. Germline loops: CDR1 SGHDT, CDR2 YYEEEE. The CDR3 protein is CASSLYGRGPYNEQFF. As DNA, the CDR3 is TGTGCCAGCAGCTTGTACGGCAGGGGCCCCTACAATGAGCAGTTCTTC.

The CDR3 here is CSARDNGGAYEQYF. The CDR3 DNA sequence: TGCAGTGCTAGAGATAACGGGGGGGCCTACGAGCAGTACTTC. This chain links TRBV20-1 with TRBJ2-7; TRBD2 matches at 8 bases. Trimming took 0 bases from V and 2 from J; bases not matched to a gene: 3. Looked up from germline, CDR1 is DFQATT and CDR2 is SNEGSKA (reference sequence). This CDR3 region has 14 residues.

At least ten counts were recorded for this clonotype. The chain links TRBV6-6 to TRBJ1-4; tentative D call: TRBD1 (5 bases). V lost 5 bases, J lost 7 bases, and 17 bases lay in between. This CDR3 comprises 15 residues. CDR1 and CDR2 (germline): MNHNY, SVGAGI (reference sequence). CDR3: CASSPGRGKSEKLFF. In DNA form, the CDR3 reads TGTGCCAGCAGTCCAGGGAGGGGTAAATCTGAAAAACTGTTTTTT.

V usage is TRBV2 and J usage is TRBJ2-5, with D uncertain. Germline V CDR1 and CDR2: SNHLY, FYNNEI. This CDR3 spans 11 amino acids. The V end lost 4 bases, the J end lost 7 bases, and 7 bases lay between the germline ends. The CDR3 is CASSGAATQYF. The CDR3 DNA is TGTGCCAGCAGTGGGGCGGCGACCCAGTACTTC. Complete variable domain (other parts from reference TRBV2 and TRBJ2-5): EPEVTQTPSHQVTQMGQEVILRCVPISNHLYFYWYRQILGQKVEFLVSFYNNEISEKSEIFDDQFSVERPDGSNFTLKIRSTKLEDSAMYFCASSGAATQYFGPGTRLLVL.

The chain couples TRBV7-2 to TRBJ2-3; TRBD2 agrees at 8 bases. Germline CDR1 SGHTA, CDR2 FQGNSA. J gave up 2 bases and V 10 bases, and 8 bases lay outside the gene matches. The CDR3 is made up of 14 amino acids. CDR3 loop: CATKAGALTDTQYF. CDR3 DNA sequence: TGTGCCACCAAAGCGGGGGCCCTCACAGATACGCAGTATTTT.